The entry that follows covers one T cell receptor beta chain sequence. In its sample, this clone was seen a few times. Its antigen target is currently unknown. Base qualities are not provided; no much larger clone lies one nucleotide away. The CDR3 goes from the cysteine to the phenylalanine over 14 residues. Only the CDR3 DNA is retained, 42 bases long and in frame from the first base. CDR1 SGHVS and CDR2 FQNEAQ are derived from the germline V gene. Germline trimming: 4 bases from V, 2 bases from J; junction bases outside gene matches: 2. The CDR3 regions of human TCRbeta chains were analyzed by immunosequencing. The original pipeline was this. TCRs in the repertoires were matched against a reference library of SARS-CoV-2-specific TCRs that had been generated with the MIRA antigen-specificity platform. Breadth was defined as the fraction of unique TCRs that were SARS-CoV-2-associated. Depth was defined as the fraction of total T cells that were SARS-CoV-2-associated. Using the MIRA data, each spike-specific TCR was mapped to the spike region that the TCR reacts to and placed in a CD4 or CD8 class. Log10-transformed breadth and depth values were compared by one-way ANOVA with Sidak's multiple comparisons tests. Sourced from immuneACCESS, this table was stored by TCRdb with only in-frame sequences that have V and J called. A share of the clones is absent; for the studies checked, an unresolved V gene accounts for under half, and the remainder has no known explanation. Clone size and the V and J calls come from that table; the DNA yielded D and trimming. The sample table lists roughly 120,000 clones, about 86% of them with a count of one. The top ten hold roughly a sixth of the sample.

Reading the label with the study, this specimen's time point is: about 28 days (+/-7) after the second vaccine dose. Because spike-specific TCR depth and breadth did not differ between the two schedules, AZD1222 recipients who got a second dose at roughly 4 weeks were pooled with those who got a second dose at roughly 12 weeks. Samples from vaccinated people were obtained from the UK trials COV001 and COV002, which included a single-blind randomized controlled phase 2/3 trial of AZD1222 (ChAdOx1 nCoV-19) in healthy adults. Trial participant PBMC samples were collected at day 0 and day 28 after the second dose for TCRbeta chain sequencing. This record comes from a study of T cell responses to AZD1222 COVID-19 vaccine (dated by TCRdb to the early 2020s). Concerning the study at large: A total of 233 trial participants underwent TCR sequencing, of whom around 200 received two doses of AZD1222 and about 25 received two doses of the MenACWY control vaccine. Trial participants were enrolled by age into 18-55, 56-69 and 70-plus year subgroups, with roughly 150, 30 and 60 TCR-sequenced participants respectively.

On the study overall, not on this receptor specifically: Conclusions about previously exposed vaccinees were limited because only a handful of AZD1222 recipients were SARS-CoV-2 seropositive at baseline. Most participants were white British and females outnumbered males, and the authors suggested that clonal diversity may have been underestimated. The vaccine-associated CD4 TCRs covered the entire spike protein, and the dominant responses fell in regions 160-218 and 743-854. In the small 56-69-year group, the increase in depth fell short of significance, most likely because of low power. Because no day 14 peak-response samples were available, repertoires were characterized only after the peak T cell response. Reportedly, almost half of the unique spike-specific TCRs recognized epitopes lying outside the regions that are mutated in the B.1.351 and B.1.1.7 variants. After two AZD1222 doses, both the breadth and the depth of spike-specific TCRs were significantly higher than at day 0 and than in MenACWY recipients.

The sequence was collected from an adult who received the AZD1222 COVID-19 vaccine. Recombination linked TRBV7-8 to TRBJ1-3; the central 7 bases match TRBD1. Sequences were derived from peripheral blood, sampled 28 days after the second AZD1222 dose. The bases read TGTGCCAGCAGCTCCAGGGGGGCTGGAAACACCATATATTTT. This gives the protein CASSSRGAGNTIYF.